This T cell receptor beta chain was sequenced during a study of cytomegalovirus exposure and HLA in healthy donors. Background on the study: An earlier analysis identified more than 90 million unique TCR beta sequences in about 179 million T cells. Of approximately 400 genotyped donors, around 84% clustered with self-reported Caucasian donors. Study-wide results and caveats: Specificity for CMV antigens was confirmed in vitro for three of the CMV-associated chains.

Trimming removed 4 bases from V and 7 bases from J, with 17 bases in between. Germline V lookup: CDR1 SNHLY, CDR2 FYNNEI. The CDR3 spans 15 residues. With respect to this clone: Its target is not known.

Amplification used 60 Vbeta primers and 13 Jbeta primers. Under the authors' procedure: There were about 86 million unique TCR beta chains by a later count, and approximately 10 million of them were shared. Profiled with immunoSEQ multiplex PCR; TCRdb holds only in-frame clones, not every one. D and trimming come from the DNA, and the V and J calls and clone size come from that table. The sample holds over 150,000 clones, over 70% seen once. The rearrangement uses TRBV2 and TRBJ2-1; maybe TRBD2 (5 bases). Specimen: PBMCs. The source is a boy under 10 years old in good health and CMV-seronegative. CDR3 DNA sequence: TGTGCCAGCAGTGCTCTCCGAGCTAGCAGGAATGAGCAGTTCTTC. This sequence encodes CASSALRASRNEQFF. The variable domain in full, with the rest retrieved from reference TRBV2 and TRBJ2-1, is EPEVTQTPSHQVTQMGQEVILRCVPISNHLYFYWYRQILGQKVEFLVSFYNNEISEKSEIFDDQFSVERPDGSNFTLKIRSTKLEDSAMYFCASSALRASRNEQFFGPGTRLTVL.